The present TCR beta chain was sequenced within a study of blood T cell repertoires in COVID-19 (dated by TCRdb to 2019 to 2021). Turning to the overall study: Samples from collaborators originated in the United States, Italy and Spain and spanned both the acute and convalescent phases of COVID-19. The material from the prospective study consisted of cDNA or gDNA derived from T cells, B-cell-depleted T cells, or PBMCs. Deeply sampled blood TCRbeta repertoires from subjects exposed to, actively infected with, or recovered from COVID-19 were included in the dataset. The repertoires were made available in a free public database intended to serve as a resource for research on the immune response to SARS-CoV-2. The samples were drawn from two sources: the first 160 participants of the ongoing ImmuneRACE study, and fewer than 1,500 subjects contributed by 6 global collaborators. The sample metadata nearly always contained a de-identified subject ID, COVID-19 status, age in years and sex. Where available, HLA class I and class II types were taken from metadata supplied by the sample provider and were not determined by assay-based typing. What the authors observed across the whole study: How much clinical and demographic metadata was included differed by source and by participant, and the metadata was provided uncurated.

Enrolling through a virtual design, the prospective study's participants ranged in age from roughly 18 to 100 years and lived across more than 20 United States geographic areas. To assign participants to cohorts, the prospective study relied on clinical history that participants themselves reported in a screening survey and a study questionnaire. Exposed participants had been in contact with someone with a PCR-confirmed or clinician-diagnosed COVID-19 case within 2 weeks of study entry. Mobile phlebotomists in the prospective study collected whole blood, serum and a nasopharyngeal or oropharyngeal swab from every participant. Additional blood draws and questionnaires over an approximately 2-month period could optionally be provided by prospective study participants. Blood samples from the prospective study were shipped frozen or at room temperature prior to DNA extraction. As for this clone: The antigen this receptor binds is unknown. Per-base qualities were not stored, and no clone one base away is much larger.

The germline V gene yields LGHNA for CDR1 and YSLEER for CDR2. V and J are truncated by 0 bases and 5 bases respectively, leaving an intervening sequence of 13 bases. From cysteine to phenylalanine, the CDR3 is 15 amino acids long. The only DNA kept is the CDR3, 45 bases in frame from the first base. The immunoSEQ Assay, a bias-controlled multiplex PCR, was used to amplify TCRbeta CDR3 regions from genomic DNA. Per the authors' processing: The number of nucleated cells in each sample was estimated from the amplification of reference gene primers within the assay. To quantify the absolute abundance of each unique TCRbeta CDR3 rearrangement, sequence reads were collapsed and filtered. For each sample, productive Simpson clonality was calculated by taking the square root of Simpson's diversity index across productive rearrangements. As stored in TCRdb, this immuneACCESS dataset retains in-frame rearrangements with V and J assigned. A fraction of the clones does not appear; measured against another copy, unresolved V genes explain less than half of the discrepancy, and the remainder lacks a known reason. V and J calls and clone size are copied from that table; D and trimming were computed from the DNA. Here the sample has 250,000 or so clones; 70% to 90% occur a single time. The top ten clonotypes cover around 6.3% of the sample.

The chain is encoded by TRBV4-3 joined to TRBJ1-2, with no reliable assignment of the D segment. The sequencing input was PBMCs or T cells enriched from blood (not recorded which). The receptor comes from a woman in her 50s who had been exposed to COVID-19. The DNA sequence follows: TGCGCCAGCAGCCAAGATCCTGAGGGATCATATGGCTACACCTTC. This translates into CASSQDPEGSYGYTF.